One and the same sample provided the 27 T cell receptor beta chains below, sequenced in a study of CD8 T cells in Susac syndrome. cDNA came from about 0.51 to 1 ug RNA primed by random hexamers. TCRdb used MiXCR to reprocess the immunoSEQ multiplex PCR reads, holding one entry per CDR3 protein. The sample lists 190,000 or so distinct CDR3 sequences, approximately 95% occurring once. Sequenced input: CD4+ T cells from PBMCs. These TCRs come from a human donor with multiple sclerosis.

The chain employs TRBV20-1 and TRBJ2-7; 8 bases map to TRBD2. The CDR3 consists of 15 residues. The V and J ends lost 5 bases and 4 bases, in that order; junction bases with no gene match: 13. Germline CDR1 DFQATT, CDR2 SNEGSKA (reference sequence). This CDR3 reads CSAGGAGGIPYEQYF. Written as DNA, the CDR3 is TGCAGTGCTGGGGGCGCGGGGGGCATACCTTACGAGCAGTACTTC.

V and J are TRBV5-6 and TRBJ2-3, with 8 bases aligning to TRBD1. Germline CDR1 reads SGHDT; CDR2 reads YYEEEE. J gave up 2 bases and V 1 base, and 6 bases lay outside the gene matches. The CDR3 is made up of 16 amino acids. The CDR3 bases are TGTGCCAGCAGCTTGACAGGGGGAATGGCCACAGATACGCAGTATTTT. Residues: CASSLTGGMATDTQYF.

This clonotype was observed a handful of times. V and J are TRBV30 and TRBJ2-3, with D possibly TRBD2 on 6 matching bases. The CDR3 is 15 residues long. V gave up 0 bases and J gave up 3 bases, with 13 bases separating them. Per germline, CDR1 GTSNPN and CDR2 SVGIG (reference sequence). CDR3 nucleotides: TGTGCCTGGAGTGTGGGCAGGGCGGGGACAGATACGCAGTATTTT. Encoded protein: CAWSVGRAGTDTQYF.

The CDR3 DNA follows: TGTGCCAGCAGCCATTGGGCGTCGAACACTGAAGCTTTCTTT. Translating it yields CASSHWASNTEAFF. The J gene is TRBJ1-1, the V gene TRBV3-1, with D uncertain. Deletions cut 3 bases from V and 1 base from J, with 9 bases between. In germline, CDR1 is LGHDT, CDR2 YNNKEL (reference sequence). This CDR3 has 14 amino acids.

The rearrangement uses TRBV2 and TRBJ2-7; D perhaps matches TRBD1 (6 bases). V gave up 7 bases and J gave up 0 bases, with 10 bases separating them. The germline V gene encodes CDR1 SNHLY and CDR2 FYNNEI. There are 13 residues in the CDR3. The CDR3 loop reads CASTGDTSYEQYF. CDR3 in DNA: TGTGCCAGCACCGGGGACACCTCCTACGAGCAGTACTTC.

J is TRBJ1-2 and V is TRBV29-1, with TRBD1 matching 9 bases. With 6 bases clipped from V and 8 bases from J, the junction kept 16 bases outside the gene matches. Germline CDR1 reads SQVTM; CDR2 reads ANQGSEA. CDR3 size: 15 residues. The CDR3 here is CSVKETGTGLRGYTF. The DNA for the CDR3 is TGCAGCGTCAAAGAAACCGGGACAGGGTTACGAGGCTACACCTTC.

The gene calls are TRBV20-1 and TRBJ1-1; 9 bases map to TRBD1. The CDR3 is 14 amino acids. The V gene's germline CDR1 is DFQATT and CDR2 SNEGSKA (reference sequence). The V and J ends lost 1 base and 3 bases, in that order; junction bases with no gene match: 3. The CDR3 nucleotides are TGCAGTGCTAGAGGCACAGGGGGCCACACTGAAGCTTTCTTT. Amino acid sequence: CSARGTGGHTEAFF.

The chain joins TRBV30 to TRBJ1-2; the D gene is possibly TRBD1 (6 bases). V lost 3 bases, J lost 7 bases, and 15 bases lay in between. The CDR3 spans 13 residues. Germline-derived CDR1 and CDR2 are GTSNPN and SVGIG (reference sequence). CDR3 nucleotide sequence: TGTGCCTGGAGAACGGCGGCAGGGGTTGGCTACACCTTC. Amino acid sequence: CAWRTAAGVGYTF.

The J gene is TRBJ1-3, the V gene TRBV30; D is ambiguous. The V and J ends lost 5 bases and 0 bases respectively, with 20 bases between them. Germline CDR1 GTSNPN, CDR2 SVGIG (reference sequence). The CDR3 has 17 residues. The DNA for the CDR3 is TGTGCCTGGGTAAGGACGCCGCTGGCCTCCTCTGGAAACACCATATATTTT. It encodes CAWVRTPLASSGNTIYF. Complete variable domain (other parts from reference TRBV30 and TRBJ1-3): SQTIHQWPATLVQPVGSPLSLECTVEGTSNPNLYWYRQAAGRGLQLLFYSVGIGQISSEVPQNLSASRPQDRQFILSSKKLLLSDSGFYLCAWVRTPLASSGNTIYFGEGSWLTVV.

The rearrangement joins TRBV3-1 to TRBJ2-1; D is unresolved. Germline values: CDR1 LGHDT, CDR2 YNNKEL (reference sequence). V dropped 1 base and J dropped 7 bases, with 8 bases sitting between them. The CDR3 totals 13 residues. The CDR3 reads CASSQGRRNEQFF. The CDR3 bases are TGTGCCAGCAGCCAAGGGCGAAGAAATGAGCAGTTCTTC.

This chain joins TRBV24-1 and TRBJ2-1; TRBD2 aligns across 11 bases. After removal of 2 bases from V and 4 bases from J, the junction contained 6 bases not matched to a gene. This CDR3 is built from 17 residues. Germline CDR1 is KGHDR and CDR2 is SFDVKD. The CDR3 is CATSDSPGLADYNEQFF. DNA of the CDR3: TGTGCCACCAGTGATTCGCCGGGACTAGCGGATTACAATGAGCAGTTCTTC.

The chain employs TRBV29-1 and TRBJ1-1; TRBD1 is a possible D gene (5 bases). Trimming shortened V by 6 bases and J by 1 base, and 12 bases separated the two germline ends. Germline V gene sequence: CDR1 SQVTM, CDR2 ANQGSEA. The length of the CDR3 is 13 residues. The CDR3: CSVGAPGNTEAFF. CDR3 sequence (DNA): TGCAGCGTCGGGGCCCCCGGGAACACTGAAGCTTTCTTT.

This chain joins TRBV7-2 and TRBJ2-2; D call uncertain. Per germline, CDR1 SGHTA and CDR2 FQGNSA. The V end was cut by 4 bases, the J end by 4 bases, with 7 bases between. This CDR3 has 13 residues. The CDR3 loop is CASSYQSTGELFF. CDR3 in DNA: TGTGCCAGCAGCTACCAGTCCACCGGGGAGCTGTTTTTT.

The chain has TRBV20-1 and TRBJ1-5; D is unresolved. Deletions cut 3 bases from V and 5 bases from J, with 11 bases between. Germline V CDR1 and CDR2: DFQATT, SNEGSKA (reference sequence). The CDR3 runs 13 residues. Here the CDR3 reads CSASGPLDQPQHF. In DNA, the CDR3 is TGCAGTGCTAGCGGCCCTCTCGATCAGCCCCAGCATTTT.

The rearrangement joins TRBV2 to TRBJ2-6; 7 nucleotides match TRBD1. The CDR3 loop spans 16 amino acids. Unmatched junction bases numbered 8, after V lost 6 bases and J lost 3 bases. The germline V gene has CDR1 SNHLY and CDR2 FYNNEI. The CDR3 loop reads CASSPDRSYGANVLTF. For the CDR3, the DNA is TGTGCCAGCAGCCCGGACAGGTCGTATGGGGCCAACGTCCTGACTTTC.

This chain joins TRBV27 and TRBJ1-2; D uncertain. V lost 8 bases to trimming and J lost 2 bases, with 12 bases between them. The CDR3 length is 13 residues. Germline V gene data show CDR1 as MNHEY and CDR2 as SMNVEV (reference sequence). CDR3 bases: TGTGCCAGCGGCGAACAGACCAACTATGGCTACACCTTC. Translating it yields CASGEQTNYGYTF.

V usage is TRBV7-9 and J usage is TRBJ2-5; 7 bases line up with TRBD1. The V gene's germline CDR1 is SEHNR and CDR2 FQNEAQ (reference sequence). V lost 1 base, J lost 2 bases, and 7 bases stayed unmatched. The CDR3 loop spans 16 amino acids. Here the CDR3 DNA reads TGTGCCAGCAGCTTAGTGGGACAGCATAAGCAAGAGACCCAGTACTTC. Translation: CASSLVGQHKQETQYF. The variable domain in full, with the rest retrieved from reference TRBV7-9 and TRBJ2-5, is DTGVSQNPRHKITKRGQNVTFRCDPISEHNRLYWYRQTLGQGPEFLTYFQNEAQLEKSRLLSDRFSAERPKGSFSTLEIQRTEQGDSAMYLCASSLVGQHKQETQYFGPGTRLLVL.

The genes are TRBV7-2 and TRBJ2-3; D not resolved. The CDR3 is made up of 14 amino acids. Trimming left V 2 bases short and J 0 bases short, with 6 bases between. Germline values: CDR1 SGHTA, CDR2 FQGNSA. CDR3 loop: CASSLRSSTDTQYF. CDR3 DNA sequence: TGTGCCAGCAGCTTACGGTCCAGCACAGATACGCAGTATTTT.

This clonotype was seen more than once but under ten times. The chain links TRBV30 to TRBJ1-6; no clear D. The CDR3 runs to 14 residues. Germline-derived CDR1 and CDR2 are GTSNPN and SVGIG (reference sequence). Trimming pared 1 base from V and 9 bases from J, leaving 13 bases between. CDR3 nucleotides: TGTGCCTGGAGTGCAGAGTCAGCAGGTTCACCCCTCCACTTT. Its protein is CAWSAESAGSPLHF.

The J gene is TRBJ2-3, the V gene TRBV29-1; 7 bases map to TRBD2. Trimming took 2 bases from V and 1 from J; bases not matched to a gene: 0. The V gene's germline CDR1 is SQVTM and CDR2 ANQGSEA. The CDR3 is made up of 13 amino acids. The CDR3 sequence is CSVELAGTDTQYF. CDR3 bases: TGCAGCGTTGAACTAGCGGGCACAGATACGCAGTATTTT.

The chain carries TRBV30 and TRBJ1-1; possibly TRBD1 for D (5 bases). This CDR3 comprises 14 residues. Trimming left V 5 bases short and J 6 bases short, with 19 bases between. Per germline, CDR1 GTSNPN and CDR2 SVGIG (reference sequence). The CDR3 sequence: CAWGKGFGNAEAFF. In nucleotides, the CDR3 is TGTGCCTGGGGGAAGGGGTTTGGGAATGCTGAAGCTTTCTTT. Filled out from reference TRBV30 and TRBJ1-1, the complete variable domain reads SQTIHQWPATLVQPVGSPLSLECTVEGTSNPNLYWYRQAAGRGLQLLFYSVGIGQISSEVPQNLSASRPQDRQFILSSKKLLLSDSGFYLCAWGKGFGNAEAFFGQGTRLTVV.

The J gene is TRBJ2-7, the V gene TRBV30; D unclear. Germline V gives CDR1 GTSNPN, CDR2 SVGIG (reference sequence). This CDR3 spans 12 amino acids. Trimming took 0 bases from V and 5 from J, leaving 8 bases between them. CDR3: CAWSVLGHEQYF. The CDR3 coding sequence is TGTGCCTGGAGTGTACTGGGCCACGAGCAGTACTTC.

This clonotype was recorded only once. J is TRBJ2-7 and V is TRBV1; the D call in the table, TRBD2, was not verified against the DNA. TRBV1 is termed a pseudogene. This CDR3 spans 13 amino acids. CDR3 loop: CTTITRDSGEQYV. The CDR3 DNA sequence: TGCACCACTATCACCCGGGACAGCGGGGAGCAGTACGTC.

The chain is built from TRBV20-1 and TRBJ2-7; D remains unclear. Germline V gene sequence: CDR1 DFQATT, CDR2 SNEGSKA (reference sequence). The V gene lost 4 bases and the J gene lost 5 bases, with 18 bases spanning the gap. The CDR3 extends over 14 amino acids. The CDR3 coding sequence is TGCAGTGCTAAGCTACCAGGAGCATCCAACGAGCAGTACGTC. It translates to CSAKLPGASNEQYV.

This sequence joins TRBV3-1 and TRBJ2-7; perhaps TRBD2 as D (6 bases). The germline V gene encodes CDR1 LGHDT and CDR2 YNNKEL (reference sequence). Between the trimmed V and J ends, which lost 8 bases and 2 bases, there was a span of 10 bases. This CDR3 spans 12 amino acids. The CDR3 sequence: CASGGETYEQYF. CDR3 DNA sequence: TGTGCCAGCGGAGGGGAGACCTACGAGCAGTACTTC.

The chain carries TRBV7-9 and TRBJ2-1; D not certain. Looked up from germline, CDR1 is SEHNR and CDR2 is FQNEAQ (reference sequence). CDR3 length equals 15 residues. V was clipped by 0 bases and J by 7 bases, with 13 bases between them. The CDR3 is CASSLAAGGWNEQFF. The CDR3 DNA is TGTGCCAGCAGCTTAGCCGCAGGCGGCTGGAATGAGCAGTTCTTC.

This chain uses TRBV7-3 with TRBJ1-1; no clear D gene. Germline loops: CDR1 SGHTA, CDR2 FQGTGA. V was clipped by 5 bases and J by 4 bases, with 11 bases between them. The CDR3 has 13 residues. The CDR3 DNA follows: TGTGCCAGCAGCCCGGTCGTGGGCACTGAAGCTTTCTTT. Protein sequence: CASSPVVGTEAFF.